Below are 20 T cell receptor beta chains sequenced from a single sample in a study of shared clonotypes between healthy human individuals. TCRdb keeps only in-frame clones here, not all; method: immunoSEQ multiplex PCR. Of about 490,000 clones listed, over 70% are singletons. The sample consisted of PBMCs. These receptors all stem from a woman between 35 and 50 years old in good health. Some clones in this sample may be carry-over from other donors' samples.

The chain links TRBV2 to TRBJ1-1; no clear D. Germline CDR1 SNHLY, CDR2 FYNNEI. The CDR3 totals 15 residues. V was shortened by 3 bases and J by 1 base, with 12 bases between the two germline ends. The CDR3 reads CASSDLNNQNTEAFF. In DNA, the CDR3 is TGTGCCAGCAGTGATCTAAACAATCAGAACACTGAAGCTTTCTTT.

This clone was seen a few times. A far larger clone differs by one base, so this is likely a read error. The CDR3 loop is CAWRPWREGHEQYF. The CDR3 DNA is TGTGCCTGGAGGCCCTGGCGGGAGGGCCACGAGCAGTACTTC. The J gene is TRBJ2-7, the V gene TRBV30; TRBD2 aligns across 9 bases. Unmatched junction bases numbered 8, after V lost 3 bases and J lost 5 bases. Germline values: CDR1 GTSNPN, CDR2 SVGIG (reference sequence). The CDR3 length is 14 residues. The full variable domain, completed using reference TRBV30 and TRBJ2-7, is SQTIHQWPATLVQPVGSPLSLECTVEGTSNPNLYWYRQAAGRGLQLLFYSVGIGQISSEVPQNLSASRPQDRQFILSSKKLLLSDSGFYLCAWRPWREGHEQYFGPGTRLTVT.

The rearrangement uses TRBV5-4 and TRBJ1-3; no clear D gene. Germline-derived CDR1 and CDR2 are SGHNT and YYREEE (reference sequence). The CDR3 contains 14 residues. Trimming removed 1 base at V and 0 bases at J, with 5 bases between. CDR3 region: CASSLQSSGNTIYF. The CDR3 bases are TGTGCCAGCAGCTTGCAGAGCTCTGGAAACACCATATATTTT.

The rearrangement joins TRBV9 to TRBJ2-7, with TRBD2 matching 7 bases. CDR1 is SGDLS and CDR2 is YYNGEE in the germline V gene. V lost 3 bases and J lost 5; bases outside the gene matches: 17. This CDR3 has 17 amino acids. The CDR3 is CASSASGTSGPFNEQYF. The CDR3 DNA reads as TGTGCCAGCAGCGCGAGCGGGACCTCCGGACCCTTTAACGAGCAGTACTTC.

Notes on this clone: This likely reflects a read error, since a far larger clone is one base away. The chain is built from TRBV10-1 and TRBJ2-2; D not certain. The CDR3 consists of 16 residues. CDR1 is WNHNN, CDR2 SYGVQD, per germline (reference sequence). CDR3 DNA sequence: TGCGCCAGCAGTGAGTCAGGGTCCGCTGACACCGTGGAGCTGTTTTTT. It is translated as CASSESGSADTVELFF.

This rearrangement joins TRBV18 to TRBJ1-2, with TRBD1 matching 10 bases. The V gene end was trimmed by 5 bases and the J gene end by 4 bases; junction bases not matched to a gene: 10. Germline assignment: CDR1 KGHSH and CDR2 LQKENI. This CDR3 contains 16 residues. The CDR3 nucleotides read TGTGCCAGCTCAGACATCCGGGACAGGGGCGGCTATGGCTACACCTTC. It yields the protein CASSDIRDRGGYGYTF.

J is TRBJ2-3 and V is TRBV7-3, with unresolved D. Germline lookup yields CDR1 SGHTA and CDR2 FQGTGA. The V end was cut by 5 bases, the J end by 5 bases, with 14 bases between. CDR3 length: 14 residues. DNA for the CDR3: TGTGCCAGCAGCCTGGGCTCCGCCAGAGATACGCAGTATTTT. It specifies CASSLGSARDTQYF.

The J gene is TRBJ2-3, the V gene TRBV5-1; unclear D gene. Germline V gene lookup returns CDR1 SGHRS and CDR2 YFSETQ. Trimming left V 4 bases short and J 2 bases short, with 17 bases between. The CDR3 contains 16 residues. Written as DNA, the CDR3 is TGCGCCAGCAGCCCCGCCTTGGCGGAGCTCACAGATACGCAGTATTTT. It translates to CASSPALAELTDTQYF.

The chain combines TRBV5-1 with TRBJ1-4; TRBD1 aligns across 9 bases. Germline values: CDR1 SGHRS, CDR2 YFSETQ. The V gene end was trimmed by 5 bases and the J gene end by 6 bases; junction bases not matched to a gene: 2. CDR3 length: 13 amino acids. CDR3 in DNA: TGCGCCAGCAGGGACAGGGGAGATGAAAAACTGTTTTTT. This codes for CASRDRGDEKLFF.

The chain joins TRBV10-3 to TRBJ2-7; 11 bases fit TRBD2. Germline CDR1 reads ENHRY; CDR2 reads SYGVKD. V gave up 6 bases and J gave up 5 bases; unmatched junction bases: 9. CDR3 length equals 15 residues. Here the CDR3 DNA reads TGTGCCATCAGGACACTAGCGGGAGTCGCCCACGAGCAGTACTTC. Its protein product is CAIRTLAGVAHEQYF.

This chain uses TRBV4-2 with TRBJ1-3; no definite D call. CDR1 is LGHNA, CDR2 YNFKEQ, per germline. V was cut by 1 base and J by 4 bases, with 14 bases left in between. The CDR3 runs to 16 residues. CDR3 DNA sequence: TGTGCCAGCAGCCAAGTAAGATCGTGGCAGGGAAACACCATATATTTT. Amino acids: CASSQVRSWQGNTIYF.

Notes on this clone: A far larger clone is just one base off, so this is likely a read error. The chain carries TRBV29-1 and TRBJ1-5; 9 bases match TRBD1. Germline CDR1 and CDR2: SQVTM and ANQGSEA. After removal of 4 bases from V and 5 bases from J, the junction contained 3 bases not matched to a gene. The CDR3 sequence is 13 residues long. The CDR3 DNA sequence: TGCAGCGTTGCGGACAGGGGCTATCAGCCCCAGCATTTT. The encoded protein is CSVADRGYQPQHF.

The chain carries TRBV11-1 and TRBJ2-1, with no clear D. From germline, CDR1 is SGHAT and CDR2 FQDESV (reference sequence). V was cut by 1 base and J by 4 bases, with 11 bases left in between. CDR3 length equals 15 residues. CDR3 amino acids: CASSLDPVTYNEQFF. For the CDR3, the DNA is TGTGCCAGCAGCTTAGACCCGGTTACTTACAATGAGCAGTTCTTC.

This chain connects TRBV4-2 to TRBJ2-1; the D gene is possibly TRBD1 (5 bases). Trimming shortened V by 2 bases and J by 11 bases, and 10 bases separated the two germline ends. The CDR3 totals 12 residues. Germline V gene sequence: CDR1 LGHNA, CDR2 YNFKEQ. CDR3: CASSQPQEKQFF. CDR3 bases: TGTGCCAGCAGCCAACCACAGGAAAAGCAGTTCTTC.

This clone was picked up a small number of times. V gene TRBV21-1 combines with J gene TRBJ1-2. TRBV21-1 is a recognized pseudogene. The CDR3 totals 12 residues. CDR3 coding DNA: TGTGCCAGCAGCAGCCGACTTTATGGCTACACCTTC. Translating it yields CASSSRLYGYTF.

This clone turned up a few times. The rearrangement uses TRBV18 and TRBJ1-1; D gene ambiguous. The V end lost 7 bases, the J end lost 1 base, and 7 bases lay between the germline ends. This CDR3 comprises 12 residues. Germline loops: CDR1 KGHSH, CDR2 LQKENI. The DNA for the CDR3 is TGTGCCAGCTTGACACGGAACACTGAAGCTTTCTTT. Its protein is CASLTRNTEAFF.

This sequence joins TRBV7-9 and TRBJ1-2; TRBD1 matches at 12 bases. The CDR3 contains 12 residues. The J segment lost 10 bases and the V segment lost 5 bases, leaving 2 bases of the junction unmatched. From germline, CDR1 is SEHNR and CDR2 FQNEAQ (reference sequence). CDR3 sequence: CASSMGQGAYTF. CDR3 nucleotide sequence: TGTGCCAGCAGCATGGGACAGGGGGCCTACACCTTC. Together with reference TRBV7-9 and TRBJ1-2, the CDR3 gives the full variable domain: DTGVSQNPRHKITKRGQNVTFRCDPISEHNRLYWYRQTLGQGPEFLTYFQNEAQLEKSRLLSDRFSAERPKGSFSTLEIQRTEQGDSAMYLCASSMGQGAYTFGSGTRLTVV.

The chain combines TRBV7-9 with TRBJ1-2, with D unresolved. Germline lookup yields CDR1 SEHNR and CDR2 FQNEAQ (reference sequence). V was shortened by 4 bases and J by 4 bases, with 7 bases between the two germline ends. The length of the CDR3 is 12 residues. CDR3 amino acids: CASSSPGYGYTF. The CDR3, as DNA: TGTGCCAGCAGCTCGCCAGGCTATGGCTACACCTTC.

The J gene is TRBJ2-1, the V gene TRBV30; TRBD1 is a possible D gene (6 bases). The germline V gene encodes CDR1 GTSNPN and CDR2 SVGIG (reference sequence). V gave up 5 bases and J gave up 3 bases, with 14 bases separating them. The CDR3 has 14 residues. The CDR3 region has the DNA TGTGCCTGGGCTCAGGGGAGTTTCTACAATGAGCAGTTCTTC. This gives the protein CAWAQGSFYNEQFF.

The chain joins TRBV6-5 to TRBJ2-1; no clear D. This CDR3 has 13 amino acids. Trimming took 4 bases from V and 15 from J, leaving 19 bases between them. Germline values: CDR1 MNHEY, CDR2 SVGAGI. The CDR3 DNA follows: TGTGCCAGCAGTTCTTCTGACGGAGCCCGTCGGTTCTTC. Residues: CASSSSDGARRFF.